This T cell receptor beta chain was identified in a study of T cell responses to AZD1222 COVID-19 vaccine (TCRdb year 2021). Context from the whole study: AZD1222 recipients whose second dose came at about 4 weeks and those whose second dose came at about 12 weeks were combined into one group, since spike-specific TCR depth and breadth did not differ between the two schedules. A total of around 240 trial participants underwent TCR sequencing, of whom about 210 received two doses of AZD1222 and some 25 received two doses of the MenACWY control vaccine. Trial participants were enrolled by age into subgroups of 18-55, 56-69 and 70-plus years, and roughly 150, 30 and 60 TCR-sequenced participants, respectively, were included in these subgroups.

The cysteine opens and the phenylalanine closes a CDR3 of 16 amino acids. CDR3 DNA only is kept here, 48 bases in frame from base 1. V lost 0 bases and J lost 4 bases, and the count of bases not matched to a germline gene is 7. Per the germline V gene, SGHTA is the CDR1 and FQGNSA is the CDR2. The CDR3 regions of human TCRbeta chains were subjected to immunosequencing. In the original analysis: Repertoire TCRs were checked for matches against a reference library of SARS-CoV-2-specific TCRs that had been generated using the MIRA antigen-specificity platform. Breadth was defined as the fraction of unique TCRs that were SARS-CoV-2-associated. Depth was defined as the fraction of total T cells that were SARS-CoV-2-associated. Using the MIRA data, every spike-specific TCR was mapped to the spike region that the TCR reacted to and assigned to either a CD4 or a CD8 class. Log10-transformed breadth and depth values were compared by one-way ANOVA with Sidak's multiple comparisons tests. Here the immuneACCESS table is served through TCRdb, limited to in-frame sequences with V and J called. Missing clones are a known gap in these copies; in checked studies unresolved V genes cover under half, and the rest lacks a known reason. From that table come the V and J calls and clone size; the DNA was used to work out D and trimming. The sample table contains some 120,000 clones; only one count was recorded for about 87% of them. The biggest ten clones account for approximately 5% of the sample.

The label giving this sample's time point can be read as: baseline before first vaccination. Vaccinee samples came from UK trials COV001 and COV002, including a single-blind randomized controlled phase 2/3 trial of AZD1222 (ChAdOx1 nCoV-19) in healthy adults. Trial participant PBMC samples were collected at day 0 and day 28 after the second dose for TCRbeta chain sequencing. Points on this clone: Its specific antigen is unknown. No per-base quality is available; no much larger clone lies one base away.

Results and caveats for the whole study, not just this receptor: Most participants were white British and females outnumbered males, and the authors suggested that clonal diversity may have been underestimated. The 56-69-year group was small, and its depth increase did not reach significance, likely because of low power. Nearly half of unique spike-specific TCRs reportedly recognized epitopes outside regions mutated in the B.1.351 and B.1.1.7 variants. Vaccine-associated CD4 TCRs spanned the whole spike protein, with dominant responses in regions 160-218 and 743-854. Conclusions about previously exposed vaccinees were limited because only six AZD1222 recipients were SARS-CoV-2 seropositive at baseline. No day 14 peak-response samples were available, so repertoires were characterized only after the peak T cell response. After two AZD1222 doses, spike-specific TCR breadth and depth were significantly higher than at day 0 and than in MenACWY recipients.

The V and J segments used are TRBV7-2 and TRBJ2-3; 7 bases in between match TRBD2. The specimen was peripheral blood, collected on day 0 of AZD1222 vaccination. This receptor was obtained from an adult in good health. CDR3 reads: CASSLAVTTSSDTQYF. The DNA sequence reads TGTGCCAGCAGCTTAGCGGTTACGACTAGCTCAGATACGCAGTATTTT.